This TCR beta chain was recovered during a study of blood T cells in healthy people across ages. Background on the study: Template switching recovered approximately one barcoded beta molecule for every two T cells. Overall study results and limits: Unsorted PBMCs ruled out conclusive naive versus antigen-experienced comparison.

Combining a sample-barcoded 5' primer with a J-beta primer mix, a second PCR ran for roughly 7 to 12 cycles. Each cDNA molecule was tagged by a template-switch adaptor that had 12 random nucleotides. Every sample gave at least 2.5 million paired-end reads containing CDR3. A single record per CDR3 protein comes from TCRdb applying MiXCR to the 5' RACE reads. The sample holds approximately 810,000 distinct CDR3 sequences, under 40% seen once. In this sample, this clonotype turned up a few times. Its antigen remains unknown. The length of the CDR3 is 18 residues. The V gene's germline CDR1 is DFQATT and CDR2 SNEGSKA (reference sequence). With 5 bases clipped from V and 6 bases from J, the junction kept 19 bases outside the gene matches.

The J gene is TRBJ2-1, the V gene TRBV20-1; 10 nucleotides match TRBD1. Sequenced sample: blood. The receptor was derived from a man aged 18 to 29 in good health. The chain's CDR3 is CSAWPGQGLGGFFNEQFF. CDR3 coding DNA: TGCAGTGCTTGGCCGGGACAGGGGTTGGGGGGATTCTTCAATGAGCAGTTCTTC.